This TCR beta chain was sequenced in a study of blood T cell repertoires in COVID-19. Overall study: COVID-19 samples from acute and convalescent phases originated in the United States, Italy and Spain. PBMCs, B-cell-depleted T cells, or T cells provided the cDNA or gDNA that made up the material.

As originally analysed: The authors estimated nucleated cell counts from reference gene primer amplification. Sequencing was performed with immunoSEQ multiplex PCR; in TCRdb, only in-frame clones are kept and a portion is missing. V, J and clone size derive from that table, while D and trimming were established from the DNA sequence. Altogether 300,000 to 350,000 clones are present, 85% to 90% being singletons, with the ten largest covering less than 3.5%. V gave up 10 bases and J gave up 3 bases, with 27 bases separating them. The CDR3 is 17 amino acids. Germline values: CDR1 WSHSY, CDR2 SAAADI. Sequenced: peripheral blood. The genes are TRBV10-2 and TRBJ2-5; perhaps TRBD1 as D (6 bases). This clonotype originated in a woman aged 25 to 39 with COVID-19, enrolled during active disease. The CDR3 is CATRPSIPDRQKETQYF. The CDR3 DNA is TGCGCCACTCGGCCCTCAATTCCCGACAGGCAAAAAGAGACCCAGTACTTC.